These 2 T cell receptor beta chains came from one sample sequenced in a study of blood T cell repertoires in COVID-19 (dated by TCRdb to about 2020). Library method: the immunoSEQ multiplex PCR assay. TCRdb's version of the immuneACCESS table is confined to in-frame rearrangements and falls short of the full clone set. An unresolved V gene accounts for under half of the shortfall where checked; the remainder is of unknown origin. The sample records approximately 210,000 clones, around 90% of which are singletons. The ten most abundant clones make up around 8% of the sample. The material sequenced was PBMCs or T cells enriched from blood (not recorded which). The receptors were gathered from a woman aged 18 to 35 who had recovered from COVID-19.

A remark on this clone: A much larger clone is a single base away; this may be a read error. The sample holds other DNA sequences that translate to the same CDR3. The chain carries TRBV6-1 and TRBJ2-7; TRBD1 is a possible D gene (5 bases). Germline V lookup: CDR1 MNHNS, CDR2 SASEGT. Trimming shortened V by 2 bases and J by 6 bases, and 11 bases separated the two germline ends. The CDR3 totals 13 residues. This chain's CDR3 is CASSERQGGEQYF. The CDR3 bases are TGTGCCAGCAGTGAAAGGCAGGGTGGCGAGCAGTACTTC.

The V call is TRBV18, the J call TRBJ2-1; D may be TRBD2 (5 bases). Germline V CDR1 and CDR2: KGHSH, LQKENI. V lost 6 bases, J lost 2 bases, and 14 bases lay in between. CDR3 length: 15 residues. The CDR3 loop is CASSPDWGAYNEQFF. As DNA, the CDR3 is TGTGCCAGCTCGCCCGACTGGGGAGCCTACAATGAGCAGTTCTTC.